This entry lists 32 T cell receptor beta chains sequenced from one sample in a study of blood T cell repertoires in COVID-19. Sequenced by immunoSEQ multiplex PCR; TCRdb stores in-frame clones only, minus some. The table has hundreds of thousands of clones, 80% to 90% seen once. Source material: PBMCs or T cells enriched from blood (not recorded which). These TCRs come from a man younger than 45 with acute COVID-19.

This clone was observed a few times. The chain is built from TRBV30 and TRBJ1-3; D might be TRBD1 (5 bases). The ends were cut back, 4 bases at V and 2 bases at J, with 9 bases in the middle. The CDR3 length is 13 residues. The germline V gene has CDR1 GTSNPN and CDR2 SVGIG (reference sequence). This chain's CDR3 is CAWNGGAGNTIYF. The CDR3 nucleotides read TGTGCCTGGAACGGGGGGGCTGGAAACACCATATATTTT.

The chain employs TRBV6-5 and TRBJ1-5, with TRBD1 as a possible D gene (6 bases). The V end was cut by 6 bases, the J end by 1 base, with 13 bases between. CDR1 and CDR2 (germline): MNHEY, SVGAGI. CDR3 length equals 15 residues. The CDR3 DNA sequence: TGTGCCAGCAGAGTAGGGGGTGGGAGCAATCAGCCCCAGCATTTT. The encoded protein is CASRVGGGSNQPQHF.

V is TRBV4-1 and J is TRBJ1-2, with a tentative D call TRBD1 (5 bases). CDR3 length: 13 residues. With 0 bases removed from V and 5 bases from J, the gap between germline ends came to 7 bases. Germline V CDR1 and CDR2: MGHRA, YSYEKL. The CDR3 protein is CASSQETVYGYTF. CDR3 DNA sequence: TGCGCCAGCAGCCAAGAGACAGTATATGGCTACACCTTC.

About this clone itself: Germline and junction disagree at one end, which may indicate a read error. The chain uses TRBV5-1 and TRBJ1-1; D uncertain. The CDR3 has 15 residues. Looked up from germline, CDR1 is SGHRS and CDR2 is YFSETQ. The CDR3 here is CASSLAGGMNTEAFF. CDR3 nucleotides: TGTGCCAGCAGCTTGGCCGGAGGTATGAACACTGAAGCTTTCTTT.

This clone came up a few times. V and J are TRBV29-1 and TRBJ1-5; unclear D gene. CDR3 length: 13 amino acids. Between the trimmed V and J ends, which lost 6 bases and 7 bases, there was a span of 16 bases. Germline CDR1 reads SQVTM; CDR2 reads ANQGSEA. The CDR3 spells CSVCTGLGQPQHF. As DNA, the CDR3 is TGCAGCGTCTGCACCGGACTAGGACAGCCCCAGCATTTT.

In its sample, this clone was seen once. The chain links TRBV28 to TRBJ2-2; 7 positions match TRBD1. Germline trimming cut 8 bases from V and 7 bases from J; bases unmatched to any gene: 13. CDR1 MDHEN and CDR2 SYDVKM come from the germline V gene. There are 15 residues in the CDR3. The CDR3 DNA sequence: TGTGCCAGCCGACTGTCGACAGGGAGCGGCGGGGAGCTGTTTTTT. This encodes CASRLSTGSGGELFF.

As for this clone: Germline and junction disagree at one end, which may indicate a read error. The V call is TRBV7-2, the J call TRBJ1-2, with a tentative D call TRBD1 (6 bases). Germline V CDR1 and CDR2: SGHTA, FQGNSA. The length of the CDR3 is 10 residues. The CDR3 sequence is CASSLGTNCF. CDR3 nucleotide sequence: TGTGCCAGCAGCCTCGGGACAAATTGCTTC.

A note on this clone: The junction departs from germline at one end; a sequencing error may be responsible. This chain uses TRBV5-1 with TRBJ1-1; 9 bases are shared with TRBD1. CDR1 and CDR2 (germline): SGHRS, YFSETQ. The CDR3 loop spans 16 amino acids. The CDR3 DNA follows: TGTGCCAGCAGGTCGTTCGGACAGGGGCTGAACACTGAAGCTTTCTTT. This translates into CASRSFGQGLNTEAFF. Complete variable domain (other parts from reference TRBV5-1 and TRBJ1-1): KAGVTQTPRYLIKTRGQQVTLSCSPISGHRSVSWYQQTPGQGLQFLFEYFSETQRNKGNFPGRFSGRQFSNSRSEMNVSTLELGDSALYLCASRSFGQGLNTEAFFGQGTRLTVV.

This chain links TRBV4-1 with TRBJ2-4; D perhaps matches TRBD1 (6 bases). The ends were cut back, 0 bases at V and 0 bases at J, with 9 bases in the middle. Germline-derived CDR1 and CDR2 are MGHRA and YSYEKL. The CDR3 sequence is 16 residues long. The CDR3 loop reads CASSQDRGGAKNIQYF. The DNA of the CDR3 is TGCGCCAGCAGCCAAGATCGAGGGGGAGCCAAAAACATTCAGTACTTC.

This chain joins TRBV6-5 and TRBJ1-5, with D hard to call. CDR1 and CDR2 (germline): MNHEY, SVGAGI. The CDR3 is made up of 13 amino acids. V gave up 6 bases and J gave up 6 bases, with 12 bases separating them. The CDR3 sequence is CASSPAPSQPQHF. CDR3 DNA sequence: TGTGCCAGCAGCCCCGCGCCCTCTCAGCCCCAGCATTTT.

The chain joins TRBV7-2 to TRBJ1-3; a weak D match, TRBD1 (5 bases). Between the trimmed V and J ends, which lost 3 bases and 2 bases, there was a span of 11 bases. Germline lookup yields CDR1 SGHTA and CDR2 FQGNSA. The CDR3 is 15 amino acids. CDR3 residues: CASSLGGITGNTIYF. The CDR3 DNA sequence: TGTGCCAGCAGCTTGGGGGGGATAACTGGAAACACCATATATTTT.

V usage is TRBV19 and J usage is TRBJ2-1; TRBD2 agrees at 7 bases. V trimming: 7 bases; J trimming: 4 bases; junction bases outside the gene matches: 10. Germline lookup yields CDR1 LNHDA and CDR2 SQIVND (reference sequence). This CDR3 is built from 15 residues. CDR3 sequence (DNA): TGTGCCAGTAACCCTTTCCCGGGGGGTTACAATGAGCAGTTCTTC. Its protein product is CASNPFPGGYNEQFF.

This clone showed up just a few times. The CDR3 DNA reads as TGCGCCAGCAGTGAGAATCTAGGGGGGGGCGAGCCCCAGCATTTT. Protein product: CASSENLGGGEPQHF. This chain uses TRBV10-1 with TRBJ1-5; perhaps TRBD1 as D (6 bases). The V gene lost 2 bases and the J gene lost 8 bases, with 16 bases spanning the gap. CDR3 length equals 15 residues. Germline V CDR1 and CDR2: WNHNN, SYGVQD (reference sequence).

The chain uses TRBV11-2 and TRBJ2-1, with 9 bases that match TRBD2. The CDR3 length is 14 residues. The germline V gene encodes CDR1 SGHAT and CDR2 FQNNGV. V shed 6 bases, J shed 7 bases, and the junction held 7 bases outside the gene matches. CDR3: CASRSLAGLNEQFF. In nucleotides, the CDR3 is TGTGCCAGCAGATCCCTAGCGGGATTGAATGAGCAGTTCTTC. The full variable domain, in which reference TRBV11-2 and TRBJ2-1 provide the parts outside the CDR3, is EAGVAQSPRYKIIEKRQSVAFWCNPISGHATLYWYQQILGQGPKLLIQFQNNGVVDDSQLPKDRFSAERLKGVDSTLKIQPAKLEDSAVYLCASRSLAGLNEQFFGPGTRLTVL.

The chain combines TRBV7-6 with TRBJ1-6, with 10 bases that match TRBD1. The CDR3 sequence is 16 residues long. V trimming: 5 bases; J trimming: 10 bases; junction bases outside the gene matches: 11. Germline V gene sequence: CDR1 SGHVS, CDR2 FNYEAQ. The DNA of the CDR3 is TGTGCCAGCAGCAGCCAGGGGGGACAGGGGAACTCACCCCTCCACTTT. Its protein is CASSSQGGQGNSPLHF.

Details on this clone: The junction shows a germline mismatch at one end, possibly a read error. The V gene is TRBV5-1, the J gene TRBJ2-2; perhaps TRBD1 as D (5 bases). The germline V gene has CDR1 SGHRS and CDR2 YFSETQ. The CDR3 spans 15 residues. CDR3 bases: TGTGCCAGCAGCTTGAAACAGGCGAACACCGGGGAGCTGTTTTTT. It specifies CASSLKQANTGELFF. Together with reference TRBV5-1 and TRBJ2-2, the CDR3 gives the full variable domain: KAGVTQTPRYLIKTRGQQVTLSCSPISGHRSVSWYQQTPGQGLQFLFEYFSETQRNKGNFPGRFSGRQFSNSRSEMNVSTLELGDSALYLCASSLKQANTGELFFGEGSRLTVL.

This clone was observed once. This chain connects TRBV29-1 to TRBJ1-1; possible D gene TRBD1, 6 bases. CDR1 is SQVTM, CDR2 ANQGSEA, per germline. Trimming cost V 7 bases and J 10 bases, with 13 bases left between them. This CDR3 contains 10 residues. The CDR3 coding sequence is TGCAGCGGTCGACAGGCAGGAGCTTTCTTT. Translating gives CSGRQAGAFF.

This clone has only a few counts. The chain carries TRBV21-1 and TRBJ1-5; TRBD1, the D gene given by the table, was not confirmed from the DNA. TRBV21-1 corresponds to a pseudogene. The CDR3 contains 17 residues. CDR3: CASSNDRGHMSNQPQHF. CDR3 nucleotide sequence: TGTGCCAGCAGCAACGACAGGGGACATATGAGCAATCAGCCCCAGCATTTT.

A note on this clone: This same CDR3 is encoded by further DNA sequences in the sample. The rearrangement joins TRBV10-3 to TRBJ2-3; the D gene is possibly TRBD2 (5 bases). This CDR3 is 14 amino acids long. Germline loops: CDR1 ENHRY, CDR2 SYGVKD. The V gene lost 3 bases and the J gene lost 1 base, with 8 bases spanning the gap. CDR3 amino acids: CAISDGGGTDTQYF. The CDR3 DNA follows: TGTGCCATCAGTGATGGAGGCGGCACAGATACGCAGTATTTT.

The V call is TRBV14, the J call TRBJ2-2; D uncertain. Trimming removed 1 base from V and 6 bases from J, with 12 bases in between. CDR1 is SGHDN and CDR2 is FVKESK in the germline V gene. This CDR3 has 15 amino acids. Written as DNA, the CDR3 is TGTGCCAGCAGCCAAGCCGCGACTGGAGCCGGGGAGCTGTTTTTT. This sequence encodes CASSQAATGAGELFF.

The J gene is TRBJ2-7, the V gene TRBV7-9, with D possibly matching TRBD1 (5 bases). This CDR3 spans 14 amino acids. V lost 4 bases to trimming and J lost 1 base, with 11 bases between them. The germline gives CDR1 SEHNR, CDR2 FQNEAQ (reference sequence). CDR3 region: CASSSPGNSYEQYV. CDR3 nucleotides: TGTGCCAGCAGCTCACCAGGGAATTCCTACGAGCAGTACGTC.

This CDR3 reads CASSPESSNTQYF. Here the CDR3 DNA reads TGTGCCAGCAGCCCCGAGAGCTCTAACACGCAGTATTTT. The rearrangement joins TRBV7-9 to TRBJ2-3, with D unclear. Deletions cut 5 bases from V and 9 bases from J, with 15 bases between. CDR3 size: 13 residues. The germline V gene encodes CDR1 SEHNR and CDR2 FQNEAQ (reference sequence).

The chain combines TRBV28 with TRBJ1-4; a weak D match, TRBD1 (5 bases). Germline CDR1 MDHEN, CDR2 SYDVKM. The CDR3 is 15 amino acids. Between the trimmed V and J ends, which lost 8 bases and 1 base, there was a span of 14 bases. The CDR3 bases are TGTGCCAGCCTGTTGGATAGGGGAACTAATGAAAAACTGTTTTTT. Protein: CASLLDRGTNEKLFF.

This chain's CDR3 is CASSALGSGLDYGYTF. CDR3 nucleotides: TGTGCCAGCAGCGCCCTGGGCTCCGGTCTCGACTATGGCTACACCTTC. This chain connects TRBV9 to TRBJ1-2; the D is unclear. The length of the CDR3 is 16 residues. Germline V gene lookup returns CDR1 SGDLS and CDR2 YYNGEE. V dropped 3 bases and J dropped 3 bases, with 18 bases sitting between them.

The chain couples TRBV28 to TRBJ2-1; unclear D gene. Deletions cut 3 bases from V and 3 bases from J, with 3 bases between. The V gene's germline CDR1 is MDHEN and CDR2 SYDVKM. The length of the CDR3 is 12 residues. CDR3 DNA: TGTGCCAGCAGTTTTTACTACAATGAGCAGTTCTTC. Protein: CASSFYYNEQFF.

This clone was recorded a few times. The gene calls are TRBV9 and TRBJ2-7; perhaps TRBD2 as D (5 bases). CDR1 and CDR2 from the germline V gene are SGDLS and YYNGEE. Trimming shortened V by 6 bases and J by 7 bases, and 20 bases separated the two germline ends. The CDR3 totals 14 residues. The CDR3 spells CASTVVGRSGEQYV. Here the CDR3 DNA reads TGTGCCAGCACCGTGGTAGGGCGATCGGGGGAGCAGTACGTC.

The CDR3 is CASSPRGRTNEKLFF. In DNA form, the CDR3 reads TGTGCCAGCAGCCCCAGAGGGCGGACTAATGAAAAACTGTTTTTT. This chain connects TRBV9 to TRBJ1-4; no reliable D call. Germline CDR1 SGDLS, CDR2 YYNGEE. This CDR3 spans 15 amino acids. V gave up 4 bases and J gave up 2 bases, with 12 bases separating them.

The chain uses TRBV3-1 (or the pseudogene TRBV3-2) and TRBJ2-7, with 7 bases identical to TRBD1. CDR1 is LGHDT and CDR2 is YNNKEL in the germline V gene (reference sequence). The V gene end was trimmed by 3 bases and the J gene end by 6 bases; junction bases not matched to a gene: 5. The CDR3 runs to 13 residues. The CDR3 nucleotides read TGTGCCAGCAGCCAGGCACAGGGGAGCGAGCAGTACGTC. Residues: CASSQAQGSEQYV.

CDR3 protein: CASSLEGRPEAFF. The CDR3 DNA is TGCGCCAGCAGCTTGGAAGGGAGGCCTGAAGCTTTCTTT. This sequence joins TRBV5-1 and TRBJ1-1; D call uncertain. From germline, CDR1 is SGHRS and CDR2 YFSETQ. V was cut by 0 bases and J by 6 bases, with 9 bases left in between. The CDR3 spans 13 residues. The variable domain in full, completed from reference TRBV5-1 and TRBJ1-1, reads KAGVTQTPRYLIKTRGQQVTLSCSPISGHRSVSWYQQTPGQGLQFLFEYFSETQRNKGNFPGRFSGRQFSNSRSEMNVSTLELGDSALYLCASSLEGRPEAFFGQGTRLTVV.

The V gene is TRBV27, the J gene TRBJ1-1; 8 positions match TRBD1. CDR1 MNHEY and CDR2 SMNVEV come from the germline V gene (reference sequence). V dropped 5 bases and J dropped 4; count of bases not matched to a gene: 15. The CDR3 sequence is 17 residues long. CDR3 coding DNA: TGTGCCAGCAGTGATACGGACAGGGTCGCAGCGAGCACTGAAGCTTTCTTT. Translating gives CASSDTDRVAASTEAFF.

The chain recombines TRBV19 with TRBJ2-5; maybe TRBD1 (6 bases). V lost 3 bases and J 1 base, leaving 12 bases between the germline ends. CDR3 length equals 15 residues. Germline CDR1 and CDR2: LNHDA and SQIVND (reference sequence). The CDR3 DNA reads TGTGCCAGTAGTATTTTTGTGGGGGCCCAAGAGACCCAGTACTTC. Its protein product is CASSIFVGAQETQYF.

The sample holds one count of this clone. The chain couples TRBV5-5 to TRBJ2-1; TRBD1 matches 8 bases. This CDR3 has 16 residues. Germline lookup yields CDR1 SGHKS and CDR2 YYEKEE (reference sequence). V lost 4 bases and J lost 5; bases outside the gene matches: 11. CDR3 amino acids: CASSGVLGQENNEQFF. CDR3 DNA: TGTGCCAGCAGCGGCGTACTGGGACAGGAAAACAATGAGCAGTTCTTC. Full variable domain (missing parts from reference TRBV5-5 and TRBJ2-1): DAGVTQSPTHLIKTRGQQVTLRCSPISGHKSVSWYQQVLGQGPQFIFQYYEKEERGRGNFPDRFSARQFPNYSSELNVNALLLGDSALYLCASSGVLGQENNEQFFGPGTRLTVL.